This is a list of T cell receptor beta chains from one sample in a study of blood T cell repertoires in COVID-19. TCRdb's table, derived via immunoSEQ multiplex PCR, lists solely in-frame clones and lacks some. The sample has approximately 230,000 clones, roughly 80% seen once. Sequencing used peripheral blood. The receptors stem from a man at least 80 years old with acute or convalescent COVID-19. Each CDR3 is given with its conserved first and last residue. The D gene is left open where the match is weak. Clone size is shown for a subset of rows, as once, few, many or a class of expanded clone.

D gene | J gene | V gene | clone size | CDR3 protein | CDR3 DNA
TRBD2 | TRBJ2-1 | TRBV7-2 | NA | CASNSLGLAYNEQFF | TGTGCCAGCAACTCGCTAGGACTAGCGTACAATGAGCAGTTCTTC
NA | TRBJ2-1 | TRBV27 | once | CASSLSLSRSSYNEQFF | TGTGCCAGCAGTTTATCCCTATCTAGGAGCTCCTACAATGAGCAGTTCTTC
NA | TRBJ1-2 | TRBV30 | few | CAWSVLGTYGAIGYTF | TGTGCCTGGAGTGTACTGGGGACTTACGGGGCTATTGGCTACACCTTC
NA | TRBJ1-2 | TRBV6-6 | many | CASGYRDNGDYTF | TGTGCCAGCGGCTACAGGGATAACGGGGACTACACCTTC
TRBD1 | TRBJ1-5 | TRBV6-5 | NA | CASSPTGWGQPQHF | TGTGCCAGCAGTCCGACAGGGTGGGGACAGCCCCAGCATTTT
NA | TRBJ1-2 | TRBV12-1 | NA | CASSPGQGPGHANYGYTF | TGTGCCAGCAGCCCGGGACAGGGACCCGGACATGCTAACTATGGCTACACCTTC
TRBD1 | TRBJ2-2 | TRBV9 | NA | CASSTTGVYTGELFF | TGTGCCAGCAGCACGACAGGGGTCTACACCGGGGAGCTGTTTTTT
TRBD1 | TRBJ2-7 | TRBV12-3/TRBV12-4 | NA | CASSTGTAYEQYF | TGTGCCAGCAGCACCGGGACAGCCTACGAGCAGTACTTC
TRBD1 | TRBJ2-2 | TRBV19 | once | CASSGGQGKNFRTGELFF | TGTGCCAGTAGCGGCGGACAGGGTAAAAACTTTAGGACCGGGGAGCTGTTTTTT
NA | TRBJ1-6 | TRBV3-1/TRBV3-2 | NA | CASSQRGPGANSPLHF | TGTGCCAGCAGCCAAAGAGGCCCAGGGGCCAATTCACCCCTCCACTTT
NA | TRBJ1-6 | TRBV28 | once | CASSFRRGTNSPLHF | TGTGCCAGCAGTTTTCGGCGGGGGACCAATTCACCCCTCCACTTT
TRBD1 | TRBJ1-5 | TRBV7-2 | NA | CASSYGYRGQPQHF | TGTGCCAGCAGCTATGGCTACAGGGGCCAGCCCCAGCATTTT
TRBD1 | TRBJ2-7 | TRBV3-1/TRBV3-2 | NA | CASSEPGQDYEQYF | TGTGCCAGCAGCGAACCGGGACAGGACTACGAGCAGTACTTC
TRBD2 | TRBJ2-1 | TRBV7-2 | NA | CASSLAGGPRMGEQFF | TGTGCCAGCAGCCTAGCGGGAGGCCCGCGCATGGGTGAGCAGTTCTTC
TRBD1 | TRBJ1-2 | TRBV27 | NA | CASSPLGQGAGGYTF | TGTGCCAGCAGTCCGCTAGGACAGGGGGCGGGTGGCTACACCTTC
NA | TRBJ2-1 | TRBV9 | NA | CASSVAYNEQFF | TGTGCCAGCAGCGTAGCATACAATGAGCAGTTCTTC
TRBD2 | TRBJ2-3 | TRBV4-2 | NA | CATRREGSSTDTQYF | TGTGCCACCAGGCGGGAGGGCAGTAGCACAGATACGCAGTATTTT
NA | TRBJ1-5 | TRBV19 | NA | CASSMQGSYSNQPQHF | TGTGCCAGTAGTATGCAGGGTTCGTATAGCAATCAGCCCCAGCATTTT
NA | TRBJ1-4 | TRBV6-1 | NA | CASSEAPPGRSEKLFF | TGTGCCAGCAGTGAAGCCCCTCCAGGGAGGAGTGAAAAACTGTTTTTT
NA | TRBJ2-3 | TRBV6-5 | NA | CASSSARGPTDTQYF | TGTGCCAGCAGTTCTGCAAGGGGCCCCACAGATACGCAGTATTTT
TRBD1 | TRBJ1-1 | TRBV6-2/TRBV6-3 | NA | CASSSRSSGGLTEAFF | TGTGCCAGCAGTAGTCGATCCTCAGGGGGGCTCACTGAAGCTTTCTTT
NA | TRBJ2-6 | TRBV5-1 | NA | CASRSAGSGANVLTF | TGCGCCAGCAGGAGCGCGGGTTCCGGGGCCAACGTCCTGACTTTC
TRBD1 | TRBJ1-4 | TRBV2 | NA | CASSPRDRAVFF | TGTGCCAGCAGTCCCCGGGACAGGGCGGTGTTTTTT
TRBD1 | TRBJ1-2 | TRBV19 | NA | CASSMGETGDGYTF | TGTGCCAGTAGTATGGGGGAAACAGGGGACGGCTACACCTTC
TRBD1 | TRBJ1-1 | TRBV3-1/TRBV3-2 | NA | CASSQGTANTEAFF | TGTGCCAGCAGCCAGGGGACAGCGAACACTGAAGCTTTCTTT
TRBD1 | TRBJ2-3 | TRBV6-5 | NA | CASYRDRHTDTQYF | TGTGCCAGCTACCGGGACAGGCATACAGATACGCAGTATTTT
NA | TRBJ1-1 | TRBV7-5 | few | CARSSERTGQFDTEAFF | TGTGCCAGAAGCTCAGAGAGGACAGGGCAATTCGACACTGAAGCTTTCTTT
TRBD1 | TRBJ1-1 | TRBV7-2 | NA | CASSPRTGNTEAFF | TGTGCCAGCAGCCCGCGGACAGGGAACACTGAAGCTTTCTTT
NA | TRBJ1-4 | TRBV5-6 | once | CASSLLNEKLFF | TGTGCCAGCAGCCTTCTTAATGAAAAACTGTTTTTT
TRBD1 | TRBJ2-1 | TRBV7-9 | NA | CASSFLDRAPNYEQFF | TGTGCCAGCAGCTTCTTAGACAGGGCCCCCAATTATGAGCAGTTCTTC
TRBD1 | TRBJ1-1 | TRBV2 | NA | CASRDRGAGGTEAFF | TGTGCCAGCAGGGATAGGGGGGCAGGGGGCACTGAAGCTTTCTTT
TRBD2 | TRBJ2-5 | TRBV18 | once | CASSPGGRSIGETQYF | TGTGCCAGCTCACCGGGCGGGAGGAGCATCGGGGAGACCCAGTACTTC
TRBD2 | TRBJ2-3 | TRBV10-3 | NA | CAISAWEGYTDTQYF | TGTGCCATAAGCGCCTGGGAGGGGTACACAGATACGCAGTATTTT
NA | TRBJ1-1 | TRBV2 | NA | CASIYRALNTEAFF | TGTGCCAGCATCTACAGGGCCCTGAACACTGAAGCTTTCTTT
TRBD1 | TRBJ1-5 | TRBV7-9 | many | CASSYARGDSSQPQHF | TGTGCCAGCAGCTACGCCAGGGGGGACTCCAGCCAGCCCCAGCATTTT
TRBD1 | TRBJ2-7 | TRBV6-1 | NA | CASSESGGTGLIQYF | TGTGCCAGCAGTGAAAGTGGTGGGACAGGGTTAATACAGTACTTC
TRBD2 | TRBJ2-1 | TRBV5-1 | NA | CASSWGLADYNEQFF | TGCGCCAGCAGCTGGGGACTAGCGGACTACAATGAGCAGTTCTTC
NA | TRBJ1-3 | TRBV23-1 | NA | CASSFGHSGNTIYF | TGCGCCAGCAGTTTCGGACACTCTGGAAACACCATATATTTT
NA | TRBJ2-6 | TRBV19 | NA | CASSPVVSGANVLTF | TGTGCCAGTAGTCCAGTTGTCTCTGGGGCCAACGTCCTGACTTTC
TRBD1 | TRBJ1-4 | TRBV2 | NA | CASRTGGREKLFF | TGTGCCAGCAGGACAGGGGGTAGGGAAAAACTGTTTTTT
TRBD2 | TRBJ2-1 | TRBV9 | NA | CASSVVGMTSGRNEQFF | TGTGCCAGCAGCGTAGTAGGTATGACTAGCGGGAGGAATGAGCAGTTCTTC
NA | TRBJ2-3 | TRBV5-1 | once | CASSLGFRASGTDTQYF | TGCGCCAGCAGCTTGGGATTCAGGGCTAGCGGCACAGATACGCAGTATTTT
TRBD1 | TRBJ1-1 | TRBV7-9 | NA | CASSWTGGSTEAFF | TGTGCCAGCAGTTGGACAGGGGGGAGCACTGAAGCTTTCTTT
TRBD1 | TRBJ1-2 | TRBV28 | NA | CASSLGQGYGYTF | TGTGCCAGCAGTCTGGGACAGGGCTATGGCTACACCTTC
NA | TRBJ1-5 | TRBV6-5 | NA | CASSQYYSNQPQHF | TGTGCCAGCTCCCAGTATTATAGCAATCAGCCCCAGCATTTT
NA | TRBJ1-1 | TRBV7-3 | NA | CASSLTGAGTEAFF | TGTGCCAGCAGCTTAACAGGGGCAGGGACTGAAGCTTTCTTT
NA | TRBJ1-2 | TRBV28 | NA | CASTTSGKGGNYGYTF | TGTGCCAGCACTACCTCTGGGAAGGGAGGGAACTATGGCTACACCTTC
TRBD2 | TRBJ2-7 | TRBV7-2 | NA | CASSLKGASGRAGYEQYF | TGTGCCAGCAGCCTAAAGGGGGCTAGCGGGAGGGCCGGGTACGAGCAGTACTTC
NA | TRBJ1-6 | TRBV3-1/TRBV3-2 | NA | CASRKTENSPLHF | TGTGCCAGCAGAAAAACAGAAAATTCACCCCTCCACTTT
NA | TRBJ1-2 | TRBV6-1 | NA | CASSEARGSDGYTF | TGTGCCAGCAGTGAAGCCCGAGGGTCTGACGGCTACACCTTC
TRBD1 | TRBJ1-6 | TRBV18 | NA | CASSVDRVNSPLHF | TGTGCCAGCTCAGTGGACAGGGTTAATTCACCCCTCCACTTT
NA | TRBJ2-1 | TRBV10-3 | NA | CAISESGSVQFF | TGTGCCATCAGTGAGTCGGGGAGCGTCCAGTTCTTC